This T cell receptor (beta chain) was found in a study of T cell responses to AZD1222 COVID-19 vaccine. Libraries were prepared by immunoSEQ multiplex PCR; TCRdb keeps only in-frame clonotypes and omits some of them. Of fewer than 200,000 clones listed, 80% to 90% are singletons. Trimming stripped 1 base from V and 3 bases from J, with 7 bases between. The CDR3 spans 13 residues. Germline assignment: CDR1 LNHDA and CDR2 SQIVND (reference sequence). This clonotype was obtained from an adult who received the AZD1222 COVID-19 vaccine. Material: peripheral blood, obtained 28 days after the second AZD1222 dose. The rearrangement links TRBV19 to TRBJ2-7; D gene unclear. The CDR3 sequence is CASSIGADYEQYF. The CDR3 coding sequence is TGTGCCAGTAGTATAGGGGCCGACTACGAGCAGTACTTC.